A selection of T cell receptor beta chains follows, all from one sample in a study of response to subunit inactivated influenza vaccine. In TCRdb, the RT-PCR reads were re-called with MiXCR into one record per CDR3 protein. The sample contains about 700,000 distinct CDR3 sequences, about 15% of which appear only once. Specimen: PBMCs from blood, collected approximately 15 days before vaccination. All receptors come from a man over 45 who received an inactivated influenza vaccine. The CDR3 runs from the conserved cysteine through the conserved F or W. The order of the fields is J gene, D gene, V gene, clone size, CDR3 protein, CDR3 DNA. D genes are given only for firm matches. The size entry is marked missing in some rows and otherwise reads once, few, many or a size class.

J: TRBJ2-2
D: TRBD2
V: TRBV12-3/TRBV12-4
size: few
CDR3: CASSPSGSGGTGELFF
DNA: TGTGCCAGCAGTCCCTCCGGTAGCGGGGGAACCGGGGAGCTGTTTTTT

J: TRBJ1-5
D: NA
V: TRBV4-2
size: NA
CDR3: CASSQARDNQPQHF
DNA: TGTGCCAGCAGCCAAGCCAGGGACAATCAGCCCCAGCATTTT

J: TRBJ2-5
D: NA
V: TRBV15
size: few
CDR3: CATSRAGRIQETQYF
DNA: TGTGCCACCAGCAGGGCGGGACGGATCCAAGAGACCCAGTACTTC

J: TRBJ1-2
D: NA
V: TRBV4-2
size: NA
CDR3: CASSQVSGLNYGYTF
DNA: TGTGCCAGCAGCCAAGTTTCAGGGCTCAACTATGGCTACACCTTC

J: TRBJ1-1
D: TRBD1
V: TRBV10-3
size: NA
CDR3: CAIRTGGPMNTEAFF
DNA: TGTGCCATCAGAACAGGGGGCCCAATGAACACTGAAGCTTTCTTT

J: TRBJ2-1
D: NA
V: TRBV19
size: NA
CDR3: CASSTRQEQFF
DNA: TGTGCCAGTAGTACCCGCCAAGAACAGTTCTTC

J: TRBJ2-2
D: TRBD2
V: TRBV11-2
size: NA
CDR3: CASSLPSGYTGELFF
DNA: TGTGCCAGCAGCTTACCTAGCGGGTACACCGGGGAGCTGTTTTTT

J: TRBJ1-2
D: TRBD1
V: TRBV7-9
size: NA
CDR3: CASSTGQGDGYTF
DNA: TGTGCCAGCAGCACTGGACAGGGAGATGGCTACACCTTC

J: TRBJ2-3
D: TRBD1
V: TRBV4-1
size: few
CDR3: CASSQDVGTAYDTQYF
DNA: TGCGCCAGCAGCCAAGATGTGGGGACAGCTTATGATACGCAGTATTTT

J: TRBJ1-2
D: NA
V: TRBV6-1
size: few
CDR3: CASSEVTTGWGYTF
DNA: TGTGCCAGCAGTGAAGTGACGACGGGATGGGGCTACACCTTC

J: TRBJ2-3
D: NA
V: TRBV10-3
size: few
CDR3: CAISESGRTDTQYF
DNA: TGTGCCATCAGTGAGTCAGGGCGCACAGATACGCAGTATTTT

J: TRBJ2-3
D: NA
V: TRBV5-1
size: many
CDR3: CASSPIVTGTDTQYF
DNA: TGCGCCAGCAGCCCAATTGTCACCGGCACAGATACGCAGTATTTT

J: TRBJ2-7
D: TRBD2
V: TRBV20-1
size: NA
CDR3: CSARLMNSGRPLPLEQYF
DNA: TGCAGTGCTAGACTTATGAATAGCGGGAGGCCCTTACCACTCGAGCAGTACTTC

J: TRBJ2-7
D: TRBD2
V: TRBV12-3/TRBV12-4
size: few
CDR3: CASSFGTSGIYEQYF
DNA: TGTGCCAGCAGTTTTGGGACTAGCGGGATATACGAGCAGTACTTC

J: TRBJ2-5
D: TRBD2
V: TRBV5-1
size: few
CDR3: CASSLALAGGPQETQYF
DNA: TGCGCCAGCAGCTTGGCTCTAGCGGGAGGACCCCAAGAGACCCAGTACTTC

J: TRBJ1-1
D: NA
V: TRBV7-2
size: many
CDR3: CASSPGLSNTEAFF
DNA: TGTGCCAGCAGCCCCGGACTGTCGAACACTGAAGCTTTCTTT

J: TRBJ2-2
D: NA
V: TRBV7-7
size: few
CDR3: CASSATPQGNGELFF
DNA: TGTGCTAGCAGCGCAACCCCCCAGGGGAACGGGGAGCTGTTTTTT

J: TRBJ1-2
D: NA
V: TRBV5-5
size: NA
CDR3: CASSFDIPNYGYTF
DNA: TGTGCCAGCAGCTTCGACATCCCCAACTATGGCTACACCTTC

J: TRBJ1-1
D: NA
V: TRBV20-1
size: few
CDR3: CSARDLGGRGTEAFF
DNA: TGCAGTGCTAGAGATCTTGGGGGACGGGGCACTGAAGCTTTCTTT

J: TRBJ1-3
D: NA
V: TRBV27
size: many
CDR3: CASTKSGNTIYF
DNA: TGTGCCAGCACCAAATCCGGAAACACCATATATTTT

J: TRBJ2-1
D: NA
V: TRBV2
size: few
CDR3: CASGTGEQFF
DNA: TGTGCCAGCGGGACTGGCGAGCAGTTCTTC

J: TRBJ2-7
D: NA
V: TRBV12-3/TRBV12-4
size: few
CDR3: CASTPSLFLYF
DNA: TGTGCCAGCACCCCGTCCCTTTTCCTGTACTTC

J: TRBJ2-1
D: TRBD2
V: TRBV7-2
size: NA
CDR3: CASGLGGSGRVEQFF
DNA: TGTGCCAGCGGCTTAGGTGGTAGCGGGAGAGTTGAGCAGTTCTTC

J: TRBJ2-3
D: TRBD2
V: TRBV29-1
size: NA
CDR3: CSVVVPSGKADTQYF
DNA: TGCAGCGTTGTGGTACCTAGCGGGAAAGCAGATACGCAGTATTTT

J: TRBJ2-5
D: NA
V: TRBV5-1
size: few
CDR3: CASSPNGNTGETQYF
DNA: TGCGCCAGCAGCCCGAACGGAAACACGGGAGAGACCCAGTACTTC

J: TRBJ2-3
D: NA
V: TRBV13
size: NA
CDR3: CASSLRESFTDTQYF
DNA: TGTGCCAGCAGCCTAAGGGAATCCTTCACAGATACGCAGTATTTT

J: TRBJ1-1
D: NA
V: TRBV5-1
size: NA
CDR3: CASSWAETANTEAFF
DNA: TGCGCCAGCAGCTGGGCCGAGACAGCGAACACTGAAGCTTTCTTT

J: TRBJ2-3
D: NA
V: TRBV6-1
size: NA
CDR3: CASRDSFASTDTQYF
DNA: TGTGCCAGCAGAGACAGTTTTGCTAGCACAGATACGCAGTATTTT

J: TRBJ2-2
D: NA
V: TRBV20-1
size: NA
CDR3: CSATPRRGNTGELFF
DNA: TGCAGTGCTACCCCTCGGCGGGGTAACACCGGGGAGCTGTTTTTT

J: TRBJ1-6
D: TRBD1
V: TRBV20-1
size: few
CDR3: CSAFTGTANSPLHF
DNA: TGCAGTGCATTTACCGGGACAGCGAATTCACCCCTCCACTTT

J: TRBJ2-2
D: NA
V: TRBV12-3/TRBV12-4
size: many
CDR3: CASRQTGFNTGELFF
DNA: TGTGCCAGCAGACAAACAGGATTCAACACCGGGGAGCTGTTTTTT

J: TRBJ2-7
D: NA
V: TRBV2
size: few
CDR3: CASSGWRPDEQYF
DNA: TGTGCCAGCAGTGGATGGAGGCCAGACGAGCAGTACTTC

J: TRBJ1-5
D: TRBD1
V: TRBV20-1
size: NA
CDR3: CSAYPGQRNQPQHF
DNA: TGCAGTGCCTACCCGGGACAGAGAAATCAGCCCCAGCATTTT

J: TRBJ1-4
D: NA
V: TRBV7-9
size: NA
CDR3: CASSLGPTTNEKLFF
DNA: TGTGCCAGCAGCTTAGGTCCTACAACTAATGAAAAACTGTTTTTT

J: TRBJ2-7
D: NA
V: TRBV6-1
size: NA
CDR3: CASSENRAYEQYF
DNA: TGTGCCAGCAGTGAAAATCGGGCGTACGAGCAGTACTTC

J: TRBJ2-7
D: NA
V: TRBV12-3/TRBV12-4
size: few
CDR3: CASSLRLGSYEQYF
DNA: TGTGCCAGCAGTTTAAGGTTGGGCAGCTACGAGCAGTACTTC

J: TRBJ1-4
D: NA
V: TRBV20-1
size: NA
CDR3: CSALPPSNEKLFF
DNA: TGCAGTGCTCTCCCACCGTCTAATGAAAAACTGTTTTTT

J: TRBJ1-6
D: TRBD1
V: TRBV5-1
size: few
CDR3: CASSIQGARANSPLHF
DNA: TGCGCCAGCAGCATACAGGGGGCTAGGGCGAATTCACCCCTCCACTTT

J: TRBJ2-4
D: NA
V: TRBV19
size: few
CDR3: CASSIDWVVESIQYF
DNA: TGTGCCAGTAGTATAGATTGGGTTGTGGAATCTATTCAGTACTTC

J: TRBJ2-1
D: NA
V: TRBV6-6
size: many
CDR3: CASNQENEQFF
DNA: TGTGCCAGCAACCAAGAAAATGAGCAGTTCTTC

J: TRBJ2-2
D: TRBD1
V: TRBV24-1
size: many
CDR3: CATSDLRTGPNTGELFF
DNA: TGTGCCACCAGTGATCTCCGGACAGGGCCGAACACCGGGGAGCTGTTTTTT

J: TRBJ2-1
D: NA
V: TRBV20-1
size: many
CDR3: CSARGVTIGMEQFF
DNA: TGCAGTGCTAGAGGGGTGACAATCGGGATGGAGCAGTTCTTC

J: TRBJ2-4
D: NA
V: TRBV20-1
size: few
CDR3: CSAGLQLAKNIQYF
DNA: TGCAGTGCTGGGCTACAGTTAGCCAAAAACATTCAGTACTTC

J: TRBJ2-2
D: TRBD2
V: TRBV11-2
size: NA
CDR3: CASSPVRLAGVAGELFF
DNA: TGTGCCAGCAGCCCCGTCAGACTAGCGGGGGTGGCCGGGGAGCTGTTTTTT

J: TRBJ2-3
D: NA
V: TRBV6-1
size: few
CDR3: CASRRTISHTDTQYF
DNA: TGTGCCAGCAGGAGGACTATTTCCCATACAGATACGCAGTATTTT

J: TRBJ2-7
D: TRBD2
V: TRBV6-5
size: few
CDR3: CASSYSVAGGADEQYF
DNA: TGTGCCAGCAGTTACTCGGTCGCGGGAGGTGCCGACGAGCAGTACTTC

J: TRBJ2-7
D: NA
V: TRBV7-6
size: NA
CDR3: CASSPGTSQLGEQYF
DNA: TGTGCCAGCAGCCCGGGGACATCTCAATTGGGCGAGCAGTACTTC

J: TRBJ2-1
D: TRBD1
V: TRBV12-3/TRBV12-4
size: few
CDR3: CASSPDRVGNEQFF
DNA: TGTGCCAGCAGTCCCGACAGGGTAGGCAATGAGCAGTTCTTC

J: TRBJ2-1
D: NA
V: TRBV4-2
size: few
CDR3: CASSQGVGVLDEQFF
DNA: TGTGCCAGCAGCCAAGGCGTCGGAGTCCTAGATGAGCAGTTCTTC

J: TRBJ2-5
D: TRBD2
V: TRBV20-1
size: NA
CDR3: CSASDQRGGMKTQYF
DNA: TGCAGTGCTAGTGATCAGCGGGGGGGCATGAAGACCCAGTACTTC

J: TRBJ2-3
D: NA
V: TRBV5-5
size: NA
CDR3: CASSFSGGSADTQYF
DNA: TGTGCCAGCAGCTTCTCTGGGGGTTCCGCGGATACGCAGTATTTT

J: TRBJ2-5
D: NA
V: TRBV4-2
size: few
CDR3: CASSPHSGGLGTSEETQYF
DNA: TGTGCCAGCAGCCCCCATTCGGGGGGCCTCGGAACTAGCGAAGAGACCCAGTACTTC